This T cell receptor beta chain comes out of a study of CD8 T cells in Susac syndrome (dated by TCRdb to the late 2010s). Describing the broader study: Whether CD8+ T cell activation and differentiation in Susac syndrome was antigen driven was tested using repertoire sequencing. Points the paper makes about the study in general: The study acknowledged that relatively few individuals were included in the TCR sequencing and HLA analysis.

High-throughput TCR beta sequencing profiled peripheral blood CD8+ and CD4+ T cells from healthy donors, Susac syndrome patients and multiple sclerosis patients. The healthy donors served as controls matched for age and sex. Bulk CD8+ and CD4+ T cells were purified by magnetic negative isolation, while CD8+ TEMRA cells were enriched using FACS. Blood was drawn into EDTA tubes, processed within 24 hours, and PBMCs were isolated by density gradient centrifugation. PBMCs intended for TCR sequencing were cryopreserved in liquid nitrogen and were subsequently thawed in a 37 degrees C water bath. A purity of at least 90% was achieved for sorted or isolated CD4+, CD8+ and CD8+ TEMRA cells. CDR1 LGHDT and CDR2 YNNKEL were looked up in the germline V gene (reference sequence). From the cysteine up to the phenylalanine, the CDR3 has a length of 15 residues. The read is trimmed to its CDR3 DNA, 45 bases read in frame from base 1. Deletion took 5 bases off V and 5 bases off J, with a span of 16 bases between the germline ends.

RNA was extracted using the RNeasy kit, and roughly 0.5 to 1 ug of the RNA was reverse transcribed with random hexamers. TCR beta CDR3 regions were amplified with the immunoSEQ multiplex PCR assay covering 54 Vbeta and 13 Jbeta segments. Bias from PCR amplification was corrected by using a synthetic template baseline for primer optimization and for computational correction. Under the source paper's analysis protocol: Reads were annotated to V, D and J genes according to IMGT and were analyzed with immunoSEQ Analyzer, with only productive sequences retained. To calculate clonality, Shannon entropy was normalized by log2 of the number of productive unique sequences and then subtracted from one. For each patient and control, public and private clones were evaluated within the 100 most prevalent clones. A clone was defined as Susac-specific if it was absent from the healthy and MS cohorts, from 1052 published viral clones and from other ImmuneACCESS disease sequences. The public reads were run again by TCRdb, first through fastp at Q25 and then through MiXCR, and only productive beta chains were kept. Merged by CDR3 protein, the rows form single entries marked with the most common genes and DNA. The V and J calls were determined by TCRdb, not by the authors. In all, the sample holds about 200,000 distinct CDR3 sequences, and approximately 95% of those were seen once. The ten top clones hold 0.095% to 0.12% of the sample.

With respect to this clonotype: Its antigen is still unknown. Within one base of it there is no much larger clone, and no base qualities were kept.

Material for sequencing was CD4+ T cells from PBMCs. The V and J genes are TRBV3-1 and TRBJ2-1; the D gene is unclear. The TCR sequence derives from a human donor in good health. The nucleotides read TGTGCCAGCAGCTCACAGCCCGCCATTCACAATGAGCAGTTCTTC. Translated, this gives CASSSQPAIHNEQFF.